The rows below give T cell receptor beta chains drawn from one sample of a study of cytomegalovirus exposure and HLA in healthy donors. TCRdb's table, derived via immunoSEQ multiplex PCR, lists solely in-frame clones and lacks some. This repertoire includes over 100,000 clones. The sample comprised PBMCs. The receptors shown here come from a man in his forties or fifties in good health and CMV-seropositive. CDR3s include the opening cysteine and the closing phenylalanine or tryptophan. The order of the fields is J gene, V gene, D gene, CDR3 DNA, CDR3 protein. D genes are given only for firm matches.

j_gene: TRBJ2-5; v_gene: TRBV10-1; d_gene: TRBD2; CDR3nt: TGCGCCAGCAGTGCGGGAGGAGAGACCCAGTACTTC; CDR3aa: CASSAGGETQYF
j_gene: TRBJ1-5; v_gene: TRBV4-2; d_gene: -; CDR3nt: TGTGCCAGCAGCCAAACCCGGGACAACAATCAGCCCCAGCATTTT; CDR3aa: CASSQTRDNNQPQHF
j_gene: TRBJ2-1; v_gene: TRBV4-1; d_gene: TRBD2; CDR3nt: TGCGCCAGCAGCCCGCCTAGCGGGAGGCGGTACAATGAGCAGTTCTTC; CDR3aa: CASSPPSGRRYNEQFF
j_gene: TRBJ1-2; v_gene: TRBV19; d_gene: TRBD1; CDR3nt: TGTGCCAGTAAGTCCGGACAGGGGGCATTCAGCTACACCTTC; CDR3aa: CASKSGQGAFSYTF
j_gene: TRBJ2-3; v_gene: TRBV19; d_gene: TRBD2; CDR3nt: TGTGCCAGTAGTATAGGACTAGCGGGATCGGCGTATACGCAGTATTTT; CDR3aa: CASSIGLAGSAYTQYF
j_gene: TRBJ2-1; v_gene: TRBV7-3; d_gene: TRBD2; CDR3nt: TGTGCCAGCAGCCCAGCGGGACCCTACAATGAGCAGTTCTTC; CDR3aa: CASSPAGPYNEQFF
j_gene: TRBJ1-2; v_gene: TRBV28; d_gene: TRBD1; CDR3nt: TGTGCCAGCAGTTCAAGGACAGGGCGTGGGGGCTACACCTTC; CDR3aa: CASSSRTGRGGYTF
j_gene: TRBJ2-7; v_gene: TRBV29-1; d_gene: TRBD1; CDR3nt: TGCAGCGTTGAGGGCGCCGACAGGGGAGTAACCTACGAGCAGTACTTC; CDR3aa: CSVEGADRGVTYEQYF
j_gene: TRBJ1-1; v_gene: TRBV19; d_gene: -; CDR3nt: TGTGCCAGTAGCACCTTCCCCAGGGGACTGAACACTGAAGCTTTCTTT; CDR3aa: CASSTFPRGLNTEAFF
j_gene: TRBJ1-6; v_gene: TRBV7-3; d_gene: -; CDR3nt: TGTGCCAGCAGCTTCAGGGCGGGGGAAAATTCACCCTTCCACTTT; CDR3aa: CASSFRAGENSPFHF
j_gene: TRBJ2-2; v_gene: TRBV2; d_gene: -; CDR3nt: TGTGCCAGCAGGTCTCCGGTCACCGGGGAGCTGTTTTTT; CDR3aa: CASRSPVTGELFF
j_gene: TRBJ2-7; v_gene: TRBV11-2; d_gene: TRBD1; CDR3nt: TGTGCCAGCAGCTTCCGACAGGGGGTTTCCTACGAGCAGTACTTC; CDR3aa: CASSFRQGVSYEQYF
j_gene: TRBJ2-7; v_gene: TRBV5-4; d_gene: TRBD1; CDR3nt: TGTGCCAGCAGCTACCTCCGGGACAGGGGTCCCTACGAGCAGTACTTC; CDR3aa: CASSYLRDRGPYEQYF
j_gene: TRBJ2-7; v_gene: TRBV29-1; d_gene: -; CDR3nt: TGCAGCGTTGAAACAGGGGAGGCGTCCTACGAGCAGTACTTC; CDR3aa: CSVETGEASYEQYF
j_gene: TRBJ2-5; v_gene: TRBV28; d_gene: TRBD1; CDR3nt: TGTGCCAGCAGTTCAGGCAGGGGGGAGACCCAGTACTTC; CDR3aa: CASSSGRGETQYF
j_gene: TRBJ1-2; v_gene: TRBV28; d_gene: -; CDR3nt: TGTGCCAGCAGACCAGGGGATCCTAACTATGGCTACACCTTC; CDR3aa: CASRPGDPNYGYTF
j_gene: TRBJ2-1; v_gene: TRBV28; d_gene: -; CDR3nt: TGTGCCAGCAGTCTACGACAGGAGCAGTTCTTC; CDR3aa: CASSLRQEQFF
j_gene: TRBJ2-1; v_gene: TRBV29-1; d_gene: TRBD2; CDR3nt: TGCAGCGACATGGGACTAGCGTGGGGCAATGAGCAGTTCTTC; CDR3aa: CSDMGLAWGNEQFF
j_gene: TRBJ2-1; v_gene: TRBV7-9; d_gene: TRBD2; CDR3nt: TGTGCCAGCAGCTTCCGACTAGCGGTCCCCAATGAGCAGTTCTTC; CDR3aa: CASSFRLAVPNEQFF
j_gene: TRBJ1-4; v_gene: TRBV2; d_gene: -; CDR3nt: TGTGCCAGCAGTGTAAGACAGACGGAAGGGGAAAAACTGTTTTTT; CDR3aa: CASSVRQTEGEKLFF
j_gene: TRBJ2-1; v_gene: TRBV9; d_gene: TRBD2; CDR3nt: TGTGCCAGCACCCCCCGTGAACTAGCGGGGTTCTACAATGAGCAGTTCTTC; CDR3aa: CASTPRELAGFYNEQFF
j_gene: TRBJ1-1; v_gene: TRBV19; d_gene: TRBD1; CDR3nt: TGTGCCAGTAGTAAACCGACAGGGTACACTGAAGCTTTCTTT; CDR3aa: CASSKPTGYTEAFF
j_gene: TRBJ2-2; v_gene: TRBV6-5; d_gene: -; CDR3nt: TGTGCCTCTATACAGGGTTACACCGGGGAGCTGTTTTTT; CDR3aa: CASIQGYTGELFF
j_gene: TRBJ2-2; v_gene: TRBV7-2; d_gene: TRBD2; CDR3nt: TGTGCCAGCAGCTTAGGTCATCGGGGGGGGACCGGGGAGCTGTTTTTT; CDR3aa: CASSLGHRGGTGELFF
j_gene: TRBJ2-2; v_gene: TRBV28; d_gene: TRBD2; CDR3nt: TGTGCCAGCTCCCTTAGACTAGCAGGATCGGGGACCGGGGAGCTGTTTTTT; CDR3aa: CASSLRLAGSGTGELFF
j_gene: TRBJ2-7; v_gene: TRBV28; d_gene: TRBD1; CDR3nt: TGTGCCAGTAGTGCCCCCGGGACAGTCTCCTACGAGCAGTACTTC; CDR3aa: CASSAPGTVSYEQYF
j_gene: TRBJ1-3; v_gene: TRBV6-6; d_gene: -; CDR3nt: TGTGCCAGCAGGGGACTTGGGCGTAGCTCTGGAAACACCATATATTTT; CDR3aa: CASRGLGRSSGNTIYF
j_gene: TRBJ1-5; v_gene: TRBV25-1; d_gene: -; CDR3nt: TGTGCCACCCGTACGCACAGAAGGCGCAGGGTTGGCCAGCCCCAGCATTTT; CDR3aa: CATRTHRRRRVGQPQHF
j_gene: TRBJ2-7; v_gene: TRBV27; d_gene: TRBD1; CDR3nt: TGTGCCAGCAGCCCTTACAGGGGGCGCCCCTACGAGCAGTACTTC; CDR3aa: CASSPYRGRPYEQYF
j_gene: TRBJ1-5; v_gene: TRBV7-2; d_gene: TRBD1; CDR3nt: TGTGCCAGCAGCCCAACAGGGGGCAATCAGCCCCAGCATTTT; CDR3aa: CASSPTGGNQPQHF
j_gene: TRBJ2-7; v_gene: TRBV5-4; d_gene: TRBD1; CDR3nt: TGTGCCAGCAGCTTGGTGGGACAGGGGGCGAGGTCGGCCGAGCAGTACTTC; CDR3aa: CASSLVGQGARSAEQYF
j_gene: TRBJ2-1; v_gene: TRBV5-8; d_gene: -; CDR3nt: TGTGCCAGCAGCTCGGGGACACGAATGGGTAATGAGCAGTTCTTC; CDR3aa: CASSSGTRMGNEQFF
j_gene: TRBJ1-1; v_gene: TRBV12-5; d_gene: -; CDR3nt: TGTGCTAGTGGCCGAGGGACTGAAGCTTTCTTT; CDR3aa: CASGRGTEAFF
j_gene: TRBJ1-1; v_gene: TRBV18; d_gene: TRBD1; CDR3nt: TGTGCCAGCTCACCGGACAGGGTGTGGACTGAAGCTTTCTTT; CDR3aa: CASSPDRVWTEAFF
j_gene: TRBJ1-2; v_gene: TRBV28; d_gene: TRBD1; CDR3nt: TGTGCCGGAACCCGGGCAGGGGGCTCGTATGGCTACACCTTC; CDR3aa: CAGTRAGGSYGYTF
j_gene: TRBJ1-1; v_gene: TRBV15; d_gene: -; CDR3nt: TGTGCCACCAGCAGAGGAGGCAGGGGAACTACTGAAGCTTTCTTT; CDR3aa: CATSRGGRGTTEAFF
j_gene: TRBJ2-7; v_gene: TRBV30; d_gene: -; CDR3nt: TGTGCCTGGAGTGTATTAGGAACGGGCGAGCAGTACTTC; CDR3aa: CAWSVLGTGEQYF
j_gene: TRBJ2-7; v_gene: TRBV11-3; d_gene: -; CDR3nt: TGTGCCAGCAGCGCCGGGACTCCAAGCTCCTACGAGCAGTACTTC; CDR3aa: CASSAGTPSSYEQYF
j_gene: TRBJ1-1; v_gene: TRBV5-4; d_gene: TRBD1; CDR3nt: TGTGCCAGCAGCTCGGGACAGGGAGTTTGGGGAGCTTTCTTT; CDR3aa: CASSSGQGVWGAFF
j_gene: TRBJ1-1; v_gene: TRBV13; d_gene: TRBD1; CDR3nt: TGTGCCAGCAGCTTGACAGGGGTCTTGAACACTGAAGCTTTCTTT; CDR3aa: CASSLTGVLNTEAFF
j_gene: TRBJ2-1; v_gene: TRBV5-6; d_gene: TRBD2; CDR3nt: TGTGCCAGCAGATTCAAGACTAGCGGGAGGGCCTATGAGCAGTTCTTC; CDR3aa: CASRFKTSGRAYEQFF
j_gene: TRBJ2-4; v_gene: TRBV27; d_gene: -; CDR3nt: TGTGCCAGCAGTTCCGGACGGGGATTAGCCAAAAACATTCAGTACTTC; CDR3aa: CASSSGRGLAKNIQYF
j_gene: TRBJ2-3; v_gene: TRBV11-2; d_gene: -; CDR3nt: TGTGCCAGCATCAACGGGATCAGGCCAGATACGCAGTATTTT; CDR3aa: CASINGIRPDTQYF
j_gene: TRBJ1-5; v_gene: TRBV28; d_gene: -; CDR3nt: TGTGCCACCCTTAGGGGGGGTAGTCAGCCCCAGCATTTT; CDR3aa: CATLRGGSQPQHF
j_gene: TRBJ1-5; v_gene: TRBV6-1; d_gene: TRBD1; CDR3nt: TGTGCCAGCAGCTGGGACAGGGAAACGTCCCAGCATTTT; CDR3aa: CASSWDRETSQHF
j_gene: TRBJ2-2; v_gene: TRBV5-4; d_gene: TRBD1; CDR3nt: TGTGCCAGCAGCTTGGTAAACAGGGGGACCGGGGAGCTGTTTTTT; CDR3aa: CASSLVNRGTGELFF
j_gene: TRBJ2-5; v_gene: TRBV9; d_gene: -; CDR3nt: TGTGCCAGCAGCGTAGTGGGGGGAGTACAAGAGACCCAGTACTTC; CDR3aa: CASSVVGGVQETQYF
j_gene: TRBJ2-5; v_gene: TRBV19; d_gene: -; CDR3nt: TGTGCCAGTAGTATCGGCGGGAACCGTGAGACCCAGTACTTC; CDR3aa: CASSIGGNRETQYF